This TCR beta chain was captured by sequencing in a study of Graves' ophthalmopathy and Graves' hyperthyroidism. Turning to the study itself: Hyperthyroidism showing no ophthalmopathy within 18 months of follow-up was stable.

The CDR3 contains 16 residues. The germline V and J ends were trimmed by 5 bases and 11 bases, with 26 bases remaining between them. Germline assignment: CDR1 SGDLS and CDR2 YYNGEE. The TCR beta CDR3 regions underwent amplification from RNA transcripts. Scientists carried out first-round RT-PCR using HTBI primers and then a second-round multiplex PCR. TCRdb reanalysed the multiplex PCR reads using MiXCR and keeps one entry per CDR3 protein. The sample yields about 1.1 million distinct CDR3 sequences, roughly two fifths seen once. The sequenced material came from peripheral blood or thyroid tissue (not recorded which). This rearrangement joins TRBV9 to TRBJ1-5, with D unresolved. This clonotype was obtained from an adult man with Graves' hyperthyroidism. The chain's CDR3 is CASSFQLADKQETQHF. The CDR3, as DNA: TGTGCCAGCAGTTTCCAACTAGCGGATAAACAAGAGACCCAGCATTTT.